This T cell receptor beta chain was captured by sequencing in a study of PD-L1 blockade in urothelial cancer. The sample's time point: pretreatment peripheral blood. TCRdb keeps only in-frame clones here, not all; method: immunoSEQ multiplex PCR. The sample yields around 63,000 clones, 70% to 90% seen once. The clonotype comes from a man aged 65-85 years with urothelial cancer. Here the sequenced sample was PBMCs, taken around atezolizumab (anti-PD-L1) treatment.

CDR3 residues: CASSFSVNQPQHF. The CDR3 region has the DNA TGTGCCAGCAGTTTCTCGGTTAATCAGCCCCAGCATTTT. The J gene is TRBJ1-5, the V gene TRBV28; D is ambiguous. Germline CDR1 MDHEN, CDR2 SYDVKM. The V and J ends lost 3 bases and 4 bases respectively, with 7 bases between them. The CDR3 length is 13 residues.